This T cell receptor (beta chain) was recovered during a study of T cells in Graves' hyperthyroidism and ophthalmopathy. At the level of the study: Peripheral blood was acquired at first diagnosis, ahead of any therapy whatsoever. Findings and limits, study-wide: Also found in blood were most expanded thyroid clonotypes above 0.001.

What was amplified from RNA transcripts were TCR beta CDR3 regions. The HTBI set primed first-round TCR CDR3 RT-PCR. TCRdb processed the multiplex PCR reads anew with MiXCR; each CDR3 protein has one entry. Among 470,000 or so distinct CDR3 sequences listed, around 21% were seen once. Stability of Graves' hyperthyroidism was defined as absent ophthalmopathy progression within 18 months. Hyperthyroidism was newly diagnosed in patients aged 18 to 65 (duration under 2 months). For this clonotype: Its specificity is not known.

This CDR3 has 14 residues. Trimming removed 5 bases from V and 3 bases from J, with 14 bases in between. Per germline, CDR1 MDHEN and CDR2 SYDVKM. The sequence came from a man aged 18 to 30 with Graves' hyperthyroidism. The rearrangement joins TRBV28 to TRBJ2-7; weak D call: TRBD1 (6 bases). The material sequenced was blood. The CDR3 reads CASSDRDTLYEQYF. CDR3 DNA: TGTGCCAGCAGTGACCGGGACACCCTCTACGAGCAGTACTTC.